The 13 T cell receptor beta chains in this list originate from one sample, sequenced in a study of response to subunit inactivated influenza vaccine. Each CDR3 protein is one row after TCRdb ran MiXCR on the RT-PCR reads. This table has roughly 170,000 distinct CDR3 sequences, around 9% appearing once. The sample consisted of non-naive T cells sorted from PBMCs, taken on the day of vaccination. Every receptor here comes from a man aged 45-65 years who received an inactivated influenza vaccine.

This clonotype showed up just a few times. This chain joins TRBV6-1 and TRBJ2-2, with D maybe TRBD1 (6 bases). The CDR3 runs 15 residues. Trimming took 5 bases from V and 10 from J, leaving 20 bases between them. Looked up from germline, CDR1 is MNHNS and CDR2 is SASEGT. CDR3 in DNA: TGTGCCAGCAGTATCACACGACAGGTCCCCTTGGAGCTGTTTTTT. As protein: CASSITRQVPLELFF.

V gene TRBV7-9 combines with J gene TRBJ2-4; no firm D call. Trimming cost V 5 bases and J 0 bases, with 14 bases left between them. Looked up from germline, CDR1 is SEHNR and CDR2 is FQNEAQ (reference sequence). There are 16 residues in the CDR3. CDR3 nucleotides: TGTGCCAGCAGCCTACAAGGGAACGTAGCCAAAAACATTCAGTACTTC. It specifies CASSLQGNVAKNIQYF.

The J gene is TRBJ1-3, the V gene TRBV4-3; D remains ambiguous. Trimming cost V 6 bases and J 0 bases, with 9 bases left between them. The V gene's germline CDR1 is LGHNA and CDR2 YSLEER. The CDR3 extends over 14 amino acids. The chain's CDR3 is CASSDLSSGNTIYF. As DNA, the CDR3 is TGCGCCAGCAGTGACCTGAGCTCTGGAAACACCATATATTTT.

About this clonotype itself: A much bigger clone sits one base away, suggesting this may be a read error. The chain is built from TRBV7-2 and TRBJ1-5, with a tentative D call TRBD1 (6 bases). CDR3 length: 13 amino acids. The germline CDR1 and CDR2 sequences are SGHTA and FQGNSA. V lost 4 bases and J 15 bases, leaving 19 bases between the germline ends. CDR3: CASSSAAGQGRHF. The CDR3 coding sequence is TGTGCCAGCAGCTCAGCGGCTGGTCAGGGGCGGCATTTT.

The CDR3 loop is CSARDRRGLNTEAFF. DNA for the CDR3: TGCAGTGCTAGAGATAGGCGGGGACTTAACACTGAAGCTTTCTTT. J is TRBJ1-1 and V is TRBV20-1; D is possibly TRBD1 (5 bases). Germline V lookup: CDR1 DFQATT, CDR2 SNEGSKA (reference sequence). With 0 bases removed from V and 2 bases from J, the gap between germline ends came to 13 bases. The CDR3 contains 15 residues.

This clonotype was detected ten times or more. This chain uses TRBV4-2 with TRBJ1-1, with 7 bases identical to TRBD1. Germline V gives CDR1 LGHNA, CDR2 YNFKEQ. This CDR3 region has 19 residues. Trimming removed 1 base from V and 1 base from J; junction bases left unmatched: 15. The CDR3 sequence is CASSQVGGGGWGANTEAFF. The CDR3 DNA follows: TGTGCCAGCAGCCAAGTCGGAGGAGGGGGCTGGGGAGCGAACACTGAAGCTTTCTTT.

The chain employs TRBV18 and TRBJ1-1; possible D gene TRBD1, 5 bases. This CDR3 has 13 residues. V lost 8 bases, J lost 10 bases, and 20 bases lay in between. The germline gives CDR1 KGHSH, CDR2 LQKENI. This CDR3 reads CASHRFGSQGAFF. The CDR3 DNA sequence: TGTGCCAGCCACCGGTTCGGTTCCCAGGGAGCTTTCTTT.

The V call is TRBV2, the J call TRBJ2-6; D is unclear. Germline CDR1 reads SNHLY; CDR2 reads FYNNEI. The V and J ends lost 4 bases and 0 bases respectively, with 7 bases between them. The CDR3 loop spans 15 amino acids. CDR3 amino acids: CASSGRSSGANVLTF. The CDR3 DNA follows: TGTGCCAGCAGTGGACGATCCTCTGGGGCCAACGTCCTGACTTTC.

This sequence joins TRBV20-1 and TRBJ2-7; the match to TRBD1 covers 8 bases. Trimming removed 6 bases from V and 2 bases from J; junction bases left unmatched: 6. CDR1 and CDR2 from the germline V gene are DFQATT and SNEGSKA (reference sequence). The CDR3 is made up of 13 amino acids. CDR3 sequence reads: CSALRQGTYEQYF. The CDR3, as DNA: TGCAGTGCATTAAGACAGGGGACCTACGAGCAGTACTTC.

This clonotype was counted ten times or more. The rearrangement joins TRBV7-9 to TRBJ1-1, with a tentative D call TRBD1 (5 bases). V was clipped by 7 bases and J by 8 bases, with 14 bases between them. Germline loops: CDR1 SEHNR, CDR2 FQNEAQ (reference sequence). The CDR3 is made up of 12 amino acids. The CDR3 DNA follows: TGTGCCAGCACCCCTGGGGCACCCGAAGCTTTCTTT. It is translated as CASTPGAPEAFF.

The chain is built from TRBV3-1 and TRBJ2-7; 12 bases are shared with TRBD2. V trimming: 0 bases; J trimming: 5 bases; junction bases outside the gene matches: 14. This CDR3 is built from 19 residues. CDR1 is LGHDT and CDR2 is YNNKEL in the germline V gene (reference sequence). The CDR3 nucleotides are TGTGCCAGCAGCCAAGATTCGGCTAGCGGGAGGGCCAAGCTAAACGAGCAGTACTTC. Translated: CASSQDSASGRAKLNEQYF.

The rearrangement joins TRBV9 to TRBJ2-3; 14 positions match TRBD2. The length of the CDR3 is 15 residues. Germline-derived CDR1 and CDR2 are SGDLS and YYNGEE. Trimming took 2 bases from V and 5 from J; bases not matched to a gene: 1. CDR3 DNA sequence: TGTGCCAGCAGCGTGGGACTAGCGGGAGAAGATACGCAGTATTTT. Its protein is CASSVGLAGEDTQYF.

This chain connects TRBV10-3 to TRBJ2-1; D remains ambiguous. Germline V lookup: CDR1 ENHRY, CDR2 SYGVKD. With 4 bases removed from V and 9 bases from J, the gap between germline ends came to 13 bases. The CDR3 is 13 amino acids. The CDR3 reads CAISVLSGVEQFF. The CDR3 DNA reads TGTGCCATCAGTGTCTTATCTGGGGTTGAGCAGTTCTTC.